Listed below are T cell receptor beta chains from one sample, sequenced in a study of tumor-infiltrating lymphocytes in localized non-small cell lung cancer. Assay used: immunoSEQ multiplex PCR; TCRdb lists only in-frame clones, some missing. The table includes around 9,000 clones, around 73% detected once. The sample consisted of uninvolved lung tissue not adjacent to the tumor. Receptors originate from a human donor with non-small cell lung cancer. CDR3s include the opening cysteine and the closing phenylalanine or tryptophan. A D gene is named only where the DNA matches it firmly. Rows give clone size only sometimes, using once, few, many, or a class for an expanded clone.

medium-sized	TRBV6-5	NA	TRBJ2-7	TGTGCCAGCAGTTACTCCGGAGGACAGCACTACGAGCAGTACTTC	CASSYSGGQHYEQYF
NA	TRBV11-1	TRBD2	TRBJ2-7	TGTGCCAGCAGCTTAGAGCGGGGCCTCTCCTACGAGCAGTACTTC	CASSLERGLSYEQYF
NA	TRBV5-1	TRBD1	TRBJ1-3	TGCGCCAGCAGCTTGGGAGGGACAGGACTAGAAAACACCATATATTTT	CASSLGGTGLENTIYF
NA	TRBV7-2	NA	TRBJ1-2	TGTGCCAGCAGCTTACGGAATTATGGCTACACCTTC	CASSLRNYGYTF
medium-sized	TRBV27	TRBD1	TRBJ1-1	TGTGCCAGCAGTTTTTCTGCGACAGGGGACACTGAAGCTTTCTTT	CASSFSATGDTEAFF
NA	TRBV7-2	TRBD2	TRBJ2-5	TGTGCCAGCAGCTTCCCGACTAGCGGTGTAGAGACCCAGTACTTC	CASSFPTSGVETQYF
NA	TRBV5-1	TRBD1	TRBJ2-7	TGCGCCAGCAGCTTCGGACAGGGGTTATCCTACGAGCAGTACTTC	CASSFGQGLSYEQYF
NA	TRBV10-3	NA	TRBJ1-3	TGTGCCATCAGTGGCGGGGGTCCTGGAAACACCATATATTTT	CAISGGGPGNTIYF
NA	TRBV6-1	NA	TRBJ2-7	TGTGCCAGCAGTGAATTGGGTAACCGGGCCTACGAGCAGTACTTC	CASSELGNRAYEQYF
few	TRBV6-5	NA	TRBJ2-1	TGTGCCAGCAGTTCACTGGGAGATGAGCAGTTCTTC	CASSSLGDEQFF
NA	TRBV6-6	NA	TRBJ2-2	TGTGCCAGCAGTTACTGGACAGATCCCGGGGAGCTGTTTTTT	CASSYWTDPGELFF
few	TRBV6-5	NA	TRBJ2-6	TGTGCCAGCAGTTACGGGGTACATTCTGGGGCCAACGTCCTGACTTTC	CASSYGVHSGANVLTF
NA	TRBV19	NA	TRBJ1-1	TGTGCCAGTAGTTCGCAGGTGGGGACTGAAGCTTTCTTT	CASSSQVGTEAFF
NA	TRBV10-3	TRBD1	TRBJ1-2	TGTGCCATCAGTGAGTCGACAGGGGTGTATGGTGGCTACACCTTC	CAISESTGVYGGYTF
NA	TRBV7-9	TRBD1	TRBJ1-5	TGTGCCAGCAGCTTAGAAGGGACAGGGGATCAGCCCCAGCATTTT	CASSLEGTGDQPQHF
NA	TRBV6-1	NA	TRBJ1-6	TGTGCCAGCAGTGATGTGTCACCCCTCCACTTT	CASSDVSPLHF
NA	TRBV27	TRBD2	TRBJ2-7	TGTGCCAGCAGTTTATCGCGGGGGGCATCCTACGAGCAGTACTTC	CASSLSRGASYEQYF